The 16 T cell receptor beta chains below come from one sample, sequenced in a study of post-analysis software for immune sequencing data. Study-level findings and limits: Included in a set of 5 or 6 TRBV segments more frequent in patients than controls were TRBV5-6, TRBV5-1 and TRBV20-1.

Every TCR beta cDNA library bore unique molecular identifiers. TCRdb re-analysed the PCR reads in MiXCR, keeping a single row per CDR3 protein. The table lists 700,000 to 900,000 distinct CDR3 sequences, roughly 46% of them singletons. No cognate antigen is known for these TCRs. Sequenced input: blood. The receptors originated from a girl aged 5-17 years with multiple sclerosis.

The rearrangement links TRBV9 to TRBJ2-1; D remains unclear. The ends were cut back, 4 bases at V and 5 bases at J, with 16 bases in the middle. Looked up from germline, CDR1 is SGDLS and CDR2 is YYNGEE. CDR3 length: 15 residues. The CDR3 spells CASSQMVDADNEQFF. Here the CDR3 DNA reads TGTGCCAGCAGCCAAATGGTGGACGCCGACAATGAGCAGTTCTTC.

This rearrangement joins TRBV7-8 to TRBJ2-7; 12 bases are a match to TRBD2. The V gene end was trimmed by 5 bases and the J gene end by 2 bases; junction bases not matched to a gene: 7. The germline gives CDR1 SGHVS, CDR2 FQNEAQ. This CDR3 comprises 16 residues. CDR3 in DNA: TGTGCCAGCAGCCAAACACTAGCGGGGGGCGCCTACGAGCAGTACTTC. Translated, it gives CASSQTLAGGAYEQYF.

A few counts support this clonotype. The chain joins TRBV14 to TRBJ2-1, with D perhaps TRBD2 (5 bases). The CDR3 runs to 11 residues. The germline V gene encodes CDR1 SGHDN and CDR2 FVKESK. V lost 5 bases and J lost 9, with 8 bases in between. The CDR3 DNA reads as TGTGCCAGCAGCAGAGGGTCTGAGCAGTTCTTC. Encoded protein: CASSRGSEQFF.

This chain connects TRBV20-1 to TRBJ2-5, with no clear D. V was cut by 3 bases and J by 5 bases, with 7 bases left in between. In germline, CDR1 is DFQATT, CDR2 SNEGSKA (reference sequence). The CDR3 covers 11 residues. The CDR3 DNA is TGCAGTGCTAGTGGGATGGAGACCCAGTACTTC. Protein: CSASGMETQYF.

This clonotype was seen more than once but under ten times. This CDR3 reads CASSSGWVSGTYEQYF. In nucleotides, the CDR3 is TGCGCCAGCAGCTCTGGGTGGGTGAGCGGTACTTACGAGCAGTACTTC. The J gene is TRBJ2-7, the V gene TRBV5-1; D possibly corresponds to TRBD2 (5 bases). The CDR3 consists of 16 residues. The V gene's germline CDR1 is SGHRS and CDR2 YFSETQ. V lost 3 bases and J lost 4, with 20 bases in between.

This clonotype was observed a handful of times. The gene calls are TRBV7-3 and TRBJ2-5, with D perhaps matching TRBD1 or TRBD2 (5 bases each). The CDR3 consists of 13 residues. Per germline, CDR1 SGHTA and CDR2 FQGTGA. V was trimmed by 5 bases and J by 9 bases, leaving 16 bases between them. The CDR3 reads CASSTQGSEAQYF. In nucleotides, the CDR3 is TGTGCCAGCAGCACCCAGGGTTCGGAGGCCCAGTACTTC.

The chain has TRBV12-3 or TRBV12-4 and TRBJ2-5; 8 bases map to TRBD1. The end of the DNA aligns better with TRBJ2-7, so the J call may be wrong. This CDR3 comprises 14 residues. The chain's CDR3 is CASSFRQGSYEQYF. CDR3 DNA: TGTGCCAGCAGTTTCCGACAGGGGTCCTACGAGCAGTACTTC.

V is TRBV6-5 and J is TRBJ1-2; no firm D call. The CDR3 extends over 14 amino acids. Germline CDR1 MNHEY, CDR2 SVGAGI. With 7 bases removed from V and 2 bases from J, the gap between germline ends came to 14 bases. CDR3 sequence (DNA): TGTGCCAGCACCCAACTGGGAGGGAACTATGGCTACACCTTC. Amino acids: CASTQLGGNYGYTF.

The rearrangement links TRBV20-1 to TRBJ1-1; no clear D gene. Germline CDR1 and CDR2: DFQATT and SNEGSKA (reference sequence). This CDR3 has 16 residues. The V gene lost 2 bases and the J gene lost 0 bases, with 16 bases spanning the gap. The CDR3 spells CSARTPRGGVNTEAFF. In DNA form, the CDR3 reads TGCAGTGCTAGAACCCCCAGAGGAGGAGTGAACACTGAAGCTTTCTTT.

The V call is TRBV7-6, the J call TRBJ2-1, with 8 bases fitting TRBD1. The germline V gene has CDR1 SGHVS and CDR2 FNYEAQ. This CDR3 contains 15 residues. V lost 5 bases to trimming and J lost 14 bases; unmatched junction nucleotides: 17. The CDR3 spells CASSRGGTGAGQEFF. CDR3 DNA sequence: TGTGCCAGCAGCCGAGGGGGGACAGGCGCGGGACAAGAGTTCTTC.

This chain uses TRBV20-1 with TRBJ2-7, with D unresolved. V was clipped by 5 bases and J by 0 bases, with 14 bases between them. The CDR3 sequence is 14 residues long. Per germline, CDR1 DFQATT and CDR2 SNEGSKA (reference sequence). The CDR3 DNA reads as TGCAGTGCTGAAGGGCCCGTCCTCTCCTACGAGCAGTACTTC. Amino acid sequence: CSAEGPVLSYEQYF.

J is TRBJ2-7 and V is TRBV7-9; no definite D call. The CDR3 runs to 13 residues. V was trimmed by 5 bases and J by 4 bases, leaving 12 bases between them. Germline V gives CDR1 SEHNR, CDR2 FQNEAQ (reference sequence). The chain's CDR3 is CASSPSKSYEQYF. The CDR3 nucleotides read TGTGCCAGCAGCCCGTCGAAGAGTTACGAGCAGTACTTC.

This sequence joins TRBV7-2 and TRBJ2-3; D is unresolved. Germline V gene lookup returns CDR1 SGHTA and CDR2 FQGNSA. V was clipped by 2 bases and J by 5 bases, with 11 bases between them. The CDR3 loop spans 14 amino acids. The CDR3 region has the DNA TGTGCCAGCAGCTTAAATGTCGTTGGAGATACGCAGTATTTT. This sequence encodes CASSLNVVGDTQYF.

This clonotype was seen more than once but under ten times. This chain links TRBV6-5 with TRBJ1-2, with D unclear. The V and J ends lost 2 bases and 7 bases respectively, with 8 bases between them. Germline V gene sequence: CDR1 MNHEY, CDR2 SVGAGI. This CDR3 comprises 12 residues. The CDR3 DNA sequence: TGTGCCAGCAGTTACGAGAGCGGTGGCTACACCTTC. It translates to CASSYESGGYTF.

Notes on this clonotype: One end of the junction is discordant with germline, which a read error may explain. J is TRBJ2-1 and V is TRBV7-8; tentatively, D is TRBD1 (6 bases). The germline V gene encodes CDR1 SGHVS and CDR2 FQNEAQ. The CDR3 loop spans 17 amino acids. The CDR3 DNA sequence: TGTGCCGGCAGCTTAGCTCGACAGGACAGCTCCTACAATGAGCAGTTCTTC. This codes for CAGSLARQDSSYNEQFF.

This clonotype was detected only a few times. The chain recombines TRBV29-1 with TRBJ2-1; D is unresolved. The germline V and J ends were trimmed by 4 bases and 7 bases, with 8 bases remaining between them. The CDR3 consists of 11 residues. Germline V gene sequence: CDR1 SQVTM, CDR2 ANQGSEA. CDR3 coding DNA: TGCAGCGTTGCTTGGGGTAATGAGCAGTTCTTC. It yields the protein CSVAWGNEQFF.